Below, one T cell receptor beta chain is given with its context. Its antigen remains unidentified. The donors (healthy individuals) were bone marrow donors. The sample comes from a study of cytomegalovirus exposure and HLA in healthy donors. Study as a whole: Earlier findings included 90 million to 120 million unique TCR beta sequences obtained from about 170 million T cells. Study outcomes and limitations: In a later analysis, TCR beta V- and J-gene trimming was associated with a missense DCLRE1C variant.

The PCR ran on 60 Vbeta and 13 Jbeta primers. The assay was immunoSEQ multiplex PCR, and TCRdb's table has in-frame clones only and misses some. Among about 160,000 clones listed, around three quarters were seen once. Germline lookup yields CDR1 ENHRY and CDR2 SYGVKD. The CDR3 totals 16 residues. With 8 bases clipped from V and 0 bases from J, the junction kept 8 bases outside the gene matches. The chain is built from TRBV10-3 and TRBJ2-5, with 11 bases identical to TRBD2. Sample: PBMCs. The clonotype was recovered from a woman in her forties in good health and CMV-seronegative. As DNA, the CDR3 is TGTGCCATCGCAAAAGGGACTAGCGGAGACCAAGAGACCCAGTACTTC. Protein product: CAIAKGTSGDQETQYF.